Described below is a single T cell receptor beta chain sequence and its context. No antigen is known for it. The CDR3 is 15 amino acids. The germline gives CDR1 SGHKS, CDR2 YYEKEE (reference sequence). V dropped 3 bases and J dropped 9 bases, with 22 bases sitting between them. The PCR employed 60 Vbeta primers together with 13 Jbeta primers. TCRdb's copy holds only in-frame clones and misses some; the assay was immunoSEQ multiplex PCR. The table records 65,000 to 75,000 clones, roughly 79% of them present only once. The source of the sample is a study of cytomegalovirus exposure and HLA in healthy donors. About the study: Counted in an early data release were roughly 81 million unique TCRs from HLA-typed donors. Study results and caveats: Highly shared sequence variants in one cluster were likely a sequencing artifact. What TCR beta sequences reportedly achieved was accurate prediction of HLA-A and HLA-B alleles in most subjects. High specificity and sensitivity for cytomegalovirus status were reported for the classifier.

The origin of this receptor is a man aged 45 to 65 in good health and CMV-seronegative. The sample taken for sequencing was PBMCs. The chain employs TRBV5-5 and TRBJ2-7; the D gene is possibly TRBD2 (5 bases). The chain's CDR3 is CASSYPDSGSPGQYF. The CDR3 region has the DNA TGTGCCAGCAGCTACCCCGATTCGGGATCCCCGGGGCAGTACTTC.